This T cell receptor (beta chain) emerged from a study of blood T cell repertoires in COVID-19 (dated by TCRdb to 2020 to 2021). For context, the study as a whole: The collaborator samples originated in the United States, Italy and Spain and spanned the acute and convalescent phases of COVID-19. The samples were drawn from the first 160 participants of the ongoing ImmuneRACE study and from some 1,300 subjects provided by 6 global collaborators. Subjects who had been exposed to COVID-19, were actively infected with it, or had recovered from it provided the deeply sampled blood TCRbeta repertoires that made up the dataset. The prospective study material was composed of cDNA or gDNA derived from T cells, B-cell-depleted T cells, or PBMCs. A freely available public database, intended as a resource for researchers studying the immune response to SARS-CoV-2, is where the repertoires were released. A de-identified subject ID, COVID-19 status, age in years and sex were almost always included in the sample metadata. Where available, HLA class I and class II types were taken from metadata supplied by the sample provider and were not determined by assay-based typing.

General findings and caveats noted by the study authors: Clinical and demographic metadata were provided uncurated, with the amount varying by source and participant.

The collaborating institutions used their own protocols to collect whole blood in K2EDTA tubes. For TCRbeta analysis, collaborator samples were shipped as frozen whole blood, as isolated PBMCs, or as DNA extracted from either sample type. TCRbeta CDR3 regions were amplified from genomic DNA by means of the immunoSEQ Assay, a bias-controlled multiplex PCR. The paper's data handling went like this. Nucleated cell counts per sample were estimated from amplification of reference gene primers within the assay. Sequence reads were collapsed and filtered to measure the absolute abundance of every unique TCRbeta CDR3 rearrangement. For each sample, productive Simpson clonality was calculated as the square root of Simpson's diversity index across productive rearrangements. The source is immuneACCESS, and TCRdb retained only in-frame sequences with V and J called. Part of the clones is not carried over; for the studies checked, unresolved V genes explain less than half of this, and the remainder is unexplained. That table gives V, J and clone size, and the DNA gave D and trimming. The sample table shows 130,000 to 150,000 clones, and around four fifths are seen once. The ten largest account for 35% to 45% of the sample.

To note about this clone: It has no known antigen specificity. Within one base of it there is no much larger clone, and no base qualities were kept.

The receptor was isolated from a human donor in a cohort sampled during active COVID-19. Sequenced input: peripheral blood.

The CDR3 sequence is CASSPGTAGYQETQYF. The nucleotides read TGTGCCAGCAGCCCGGGGACAGCTGGGTACCAAGAGACCCAGTACTTC. This chain is built from TRBV5-6 and TRBJ2-5; 7 bases in the junction line up with TRBD1. The CDR3 covers 16 residues, taking in both the cysteine and the phenylalanine. Here the CDR3 DNA is all that survives: 48 bases in frame from base 1. The germline V gene sets CDR1 to SGHDT and CDR2 to YYEEEE. Relative to germline, V is missing 4 bases and J is missing 0 bases, with 9 bases of the junction outside any gene match.